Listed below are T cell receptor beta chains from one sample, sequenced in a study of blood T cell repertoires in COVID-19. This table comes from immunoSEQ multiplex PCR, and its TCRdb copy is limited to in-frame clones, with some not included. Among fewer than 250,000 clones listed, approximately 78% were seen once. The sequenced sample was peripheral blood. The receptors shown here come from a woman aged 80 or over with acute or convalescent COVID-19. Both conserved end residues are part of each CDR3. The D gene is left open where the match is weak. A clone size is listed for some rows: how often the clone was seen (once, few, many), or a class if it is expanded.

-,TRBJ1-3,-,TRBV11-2,CASIRSGDGNTIYF,TGTGCCAGTATCAGATCCGGGGATGGAAACACCATATATTTT
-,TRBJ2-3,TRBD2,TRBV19,CASSISTSGGVDTQYF,TGTGCCAGTAGTATATCAACTAGCGGGGGTGTGGATACGCAGTATTTT
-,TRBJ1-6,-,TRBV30,CAWSGFSDSPLHF,TGTGCCTGGTCAGGGTTTTCGGACTCACCCCTCCACTTT
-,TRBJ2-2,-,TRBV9,CASSPTPESGELFF,TGTGCCAGCAGCCCTACGCCGGAGTCCGGGGAGCTGTTTTTT
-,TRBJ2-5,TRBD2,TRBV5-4,CASSPSGGRASETQYF,TGTGCCAGCAGCCCTTCTGGCGGGAGGGCCTCCGAGACCCAGTACTTC
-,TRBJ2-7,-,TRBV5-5,CASSPDSYEQYF,TGTGCCAGCAGCCCGGACAGCTACGAGCAGTACTTC
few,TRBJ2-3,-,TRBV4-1,CASSQDSYSAGTDTQYF,TGCGCCAGCAGCCAAGACTCATACAGTGCCGGCACAGATACGCAGTATTTT
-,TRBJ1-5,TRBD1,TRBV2,CASEFTQGAPGQPQHF,TGTGCCAGCGAGTTTACCCAGGGGGCGCCGGGGCAGCCCCAGCATTTT
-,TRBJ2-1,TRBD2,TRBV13,CASSSWESGGYEQFF,TGTGCCAGCAGCTCGTGGGAGAGCGGGGGGTATGAGCAGTTCTTC
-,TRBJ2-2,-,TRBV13,CASSFLPRGNTGELFF,TGTGCCAGCAGCTTCCTGCCTCGGGGGAACACCGGGGAGCTGTTTTTT
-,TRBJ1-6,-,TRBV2,CASATGYNSPLHF,TGTGCCAGTGCGACAGGCTATAATTCACCCCTCCACTTT
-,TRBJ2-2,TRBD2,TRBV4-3,CASSLLPSGGANTGELFF,TGCGCCAGCAGCCTGTTGCCTAGCGGGGGGGCGAACACCGGGGAGCTGTTTTTT
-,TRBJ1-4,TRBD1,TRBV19,CASSFGQGGEKLFF,TGTGCCAGTAGCTTCGGACAGGGTGGAGAAAAACTGTTTTTT
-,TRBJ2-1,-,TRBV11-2,CASSLGRNNEQFF,TGTGCCAGCAGCTTAGGGCGGAACAATGAGCAGTTCTTC
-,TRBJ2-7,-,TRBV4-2,CASSLVHSYEQYF,TGTGCCAGCAGCCTTGTTCACTCCTACGAGCAGTACTTC
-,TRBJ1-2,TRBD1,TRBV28,CASSPPGTGGRGYTF,TGTGCCAGCAGTCCTCCCGGGACAGGGGGCAGGGGCTACACCTTC
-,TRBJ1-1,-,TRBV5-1,CASSLDRENTEAFF,TGCGCCAGCAGCTTGGACAGGGAGAACACTGAAGCTTTCTTT
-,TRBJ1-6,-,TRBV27,CASRTAYNSPLHF,TGTGCCAGCAGGACAGCCTATAATTCACCCCTCCACTTT
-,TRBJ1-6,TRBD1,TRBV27,CASSVQGTGSSPLHF,TGTGCCAGCAGTGTGCAAGGGACAGGGAGCTCACCCCTCCACTTT
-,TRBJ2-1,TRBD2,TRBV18,CASSSPAGGPVHEQFF,TGTGCCAGCTCATCCCCAGCGGGAGGGCCTGTGCATGAGCAGTTCTTC
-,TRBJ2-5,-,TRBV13,CASSLVGTTVETQYF,TGTGCCAGCAGCTTAGTAGGGACAACCGTCGAGACCCAGTACTTC
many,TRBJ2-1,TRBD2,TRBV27,CASSLSGRNNEQFF,TGTGCCAGCAGTCTTAGCGGGAGGAACAATGAGCAGTTCTTC
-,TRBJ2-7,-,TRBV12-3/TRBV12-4,CASSLRTYEQYF,TGTGCCAGCAGTTTAAGAACTTACGAGCAGTACTTC
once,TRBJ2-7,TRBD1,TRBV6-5,CASTLGTGGYEQYF,TGTGCCAGCACGCTCGGGACAGGGGGGTACGAGCAGTACTTC
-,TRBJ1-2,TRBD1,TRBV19,CASSIVLDRSGYGYTF,TGTGCCAGTAGTATAGTTTTGGACAGGTCCGGTTATGGCTACACCTTC
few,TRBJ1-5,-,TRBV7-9,CASRHRDQPQHF,TGTGCCAGCAGGCACAGAGATCAGCCCCAGCATTTT
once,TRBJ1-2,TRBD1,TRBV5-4,CASSSDREFGYTF,TGTGCCAGCAGCTCGGACAGGGAATTCGGCTACACCTTC
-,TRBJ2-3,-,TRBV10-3,CAIRGGGASSDTQYF,TGTGCCATCAGAGGGGGCGGGGCTTCGAGCGATACGCAGTATTTT
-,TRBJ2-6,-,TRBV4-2,CASQVGGSGANVLTF,TGTGCCAGCCAGGTGGGGGGCTCTGGGGCCAACGTCCTGACTTTC
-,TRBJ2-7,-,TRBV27,CASNSQRSSYEQYF,TGTGCCAGCAATTCTCAGCGCAGCTCCTACGAGCAGTACTTC
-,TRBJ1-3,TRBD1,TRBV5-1,CASSADGTAGNTIYF,TGCGCCAGCAGCGCGGACGGGACAGCCGGAAACACCATATATTTT
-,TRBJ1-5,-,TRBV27,CASRSGATSGQPQHF,TGTGCCAGCAGGTCTGGAGCAACCTCGGGGCAGCCCCAGCATTTT
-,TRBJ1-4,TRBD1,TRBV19,CASSSKRQGANEKLFF,TGTGCCAGTAGTTCAAAGAGACAGGGGGCTAATGAAAAACTGTTTTTT
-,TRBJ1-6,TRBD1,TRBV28,CASILGQGNSPLHF,TGTGCCAGCATCCTGGGACAGGGGAATTCACCCCTCCACTTT
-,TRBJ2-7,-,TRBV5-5,CASSLLWSSYEQYF,TGTGCCAGCAGCTTGCTATGGAGCTCCTACGAGCAGTACTTC
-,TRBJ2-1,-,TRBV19,CASSPQRYSYNEQFF,TGTGCCAGTAGTCCACAGCGGTACTCCTACAATGAGCAGTTCTTC
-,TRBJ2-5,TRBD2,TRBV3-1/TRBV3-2,CASSQVTSGGDETQYF,TGTGCCAGCAGCCAAGTGACTAGCGGGGGGGATGAGACCCAGTACTTC
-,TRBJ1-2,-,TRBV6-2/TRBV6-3,CASSERPAGVNYGYTF,TGTGCCAGCAGCGAACGACCGGCCGGAGTAAACTATGGCTACACCTTC
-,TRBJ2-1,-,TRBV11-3,CASSQGIGGEQFF,TGTGCCAGCAGTCAGGGGATTGGGGGTGAGCAGTTCTTC
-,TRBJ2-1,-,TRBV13,CASSLGWTDGEQFF,TGTGCCAGCAGCTTAGGATGGACAGATGGTGAGCAGTTCTTC
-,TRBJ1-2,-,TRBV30,CAWSTYRVNYGYTF,TGTGCCTGGAGTACCTACAGGGTTAACTATGGCTACACCTTC
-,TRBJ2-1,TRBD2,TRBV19,CASSGTSGTYNEQFF,TGTGCCAGTAGTGGGACTAGCGGGACGTACAATGAGCAGTTCTTC
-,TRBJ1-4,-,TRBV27,CASSLIVGDNEKLFF,TGTGCCAGCAGTTTAATCGTAGGAGATAATGAAAAACTGTTTTTT
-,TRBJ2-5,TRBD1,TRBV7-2,CASSYPGGTGLQETQYF,TGTGCCAGCAGCTACCCCGGAGGGACAGGGCTACAAGAGACCCAGTACTTC
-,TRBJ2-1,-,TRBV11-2,CASSPDVNYNEQFF,TGTGCCAGCAGCCCAGATGTCAACTACAATGAGCAGTTCTTC
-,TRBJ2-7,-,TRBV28,CASLSLTNEQYF,TGTGCCAGCTTATCTCTTACTAACGAGCAGTACTTC
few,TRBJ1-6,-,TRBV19,CASSPTRQSDSPLHF,TGTGCCAGTAGTCCGACCCGACAGTCCGATTCACCCCTCCACTTT
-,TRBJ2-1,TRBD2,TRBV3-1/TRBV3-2,CASSQGASGNFEQFF,TGTGCCAGCAGCCAAGGGGCTAGCGGGAATTTTGAGCAGTTCTTC
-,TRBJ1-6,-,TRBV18,CASSPIRGRSGSPLHF,TGTGCCAGCTCACCAATAAGAGGCAGGTCGGGGTCACCCCTCCACTTT
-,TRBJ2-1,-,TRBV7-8,CASSFQGNSGNEQFF,TGTGCCAGCAGCTTTCAGGGTAATTCTGGAAATGAGCAGTTCTTC
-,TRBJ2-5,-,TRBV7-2,CASSLGQRETQYF,TGTGCCAGCAGCTTAGGACAGAGAGAGACCCAGTACTTC
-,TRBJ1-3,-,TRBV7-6,CASSLIQGNTGNTIYF,TGTGCCAGCAGCTTAATCCAGGGCAATACTGGAAACACCATATATTTT
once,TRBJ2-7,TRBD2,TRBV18,CASSYQGGDSYEQYF,TGTGCCAGCTCTTACCAGGGAGGGGACTCCTACGAGCAGTACTTC
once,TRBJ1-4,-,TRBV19,CASSPRHGPNEKLFF,TGTGCCAGTAGTCCCCGACATGGCCCGAATGAAAAACTGTTTTTT